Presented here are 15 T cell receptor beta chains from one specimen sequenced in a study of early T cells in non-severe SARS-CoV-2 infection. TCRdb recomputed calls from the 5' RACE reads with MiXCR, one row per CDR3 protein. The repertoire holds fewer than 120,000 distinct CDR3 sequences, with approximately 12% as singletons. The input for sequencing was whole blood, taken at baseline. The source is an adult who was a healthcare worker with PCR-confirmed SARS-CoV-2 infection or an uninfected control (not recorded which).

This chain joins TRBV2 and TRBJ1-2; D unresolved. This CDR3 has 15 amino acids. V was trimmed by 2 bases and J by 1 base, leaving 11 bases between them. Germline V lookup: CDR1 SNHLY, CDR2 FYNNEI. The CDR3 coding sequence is TGTGCCAGCAGTGAACTGGCCACAATTAACTATGGCTACACCTTC. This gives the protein CASSELATINYGYTF.

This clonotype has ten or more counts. The CDR3 nucleotides read TGCGCCAGCAGCCACCAGCGGGGGCCGTACAATGAGCAGTTCTTC. Its protein is CASSHQRGPYNEQFF. The chain links TRBV4-1 to TRBJ2-1; TRBD2 matches 8 bases. This CDR3 has 15 amino acids. V shed 3 bases, J shed 4 bases, and the junction held 5 bases outside the gene matches. Germline-derived CDR1 and CDR2 are MGHRA and YSYEKL.

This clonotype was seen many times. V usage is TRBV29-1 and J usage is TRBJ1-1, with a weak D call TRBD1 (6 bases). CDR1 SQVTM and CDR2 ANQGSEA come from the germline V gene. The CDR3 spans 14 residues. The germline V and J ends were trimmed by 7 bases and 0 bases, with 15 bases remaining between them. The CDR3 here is CSGVQDSLNTEAFF. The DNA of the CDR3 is TGCAGCGGCGTCCAGGACAGCCTGAACACTGAAGCTTTCTTT. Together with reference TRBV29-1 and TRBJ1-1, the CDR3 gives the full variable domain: SAVISQKPSRDICQRGTSLTIQCQVDSQVTMMFWYRQQPGQSLTLIATANQGSEATYESGFVIDKFPISRPNLTFSTLTVSNMSPEDSSIYLCSGVQDSLNTEAFFGQGTRLTVV.

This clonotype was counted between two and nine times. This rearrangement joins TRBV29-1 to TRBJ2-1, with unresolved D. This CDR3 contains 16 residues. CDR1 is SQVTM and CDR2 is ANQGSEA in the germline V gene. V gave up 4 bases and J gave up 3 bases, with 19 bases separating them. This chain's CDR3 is CSVGYTKYEVYNEQFF. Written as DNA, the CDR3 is TGCAGCGTTGGGTACACGAAATATGAGGTCTACAATGAGCAGTTCTTC.

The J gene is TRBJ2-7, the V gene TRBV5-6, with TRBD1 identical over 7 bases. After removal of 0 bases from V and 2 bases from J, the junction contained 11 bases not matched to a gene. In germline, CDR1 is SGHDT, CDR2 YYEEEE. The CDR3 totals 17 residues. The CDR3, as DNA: TGTGCCAGCAGCTTGGGGCCCGGATACAGGGGAACCTACGAGCAGTACTTC. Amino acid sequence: CASSLGPGYRGTYEQYF.

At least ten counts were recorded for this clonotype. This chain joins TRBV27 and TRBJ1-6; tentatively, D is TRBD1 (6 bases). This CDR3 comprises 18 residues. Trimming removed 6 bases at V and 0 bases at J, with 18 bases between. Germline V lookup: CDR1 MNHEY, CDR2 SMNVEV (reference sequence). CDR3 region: CASSRIDRWSSYNSPLHF. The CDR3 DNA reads TGTGCCAGCAGCCGTATTGACAGGTGGAGCTCCTATAATTCACCCCTCCACTTT.

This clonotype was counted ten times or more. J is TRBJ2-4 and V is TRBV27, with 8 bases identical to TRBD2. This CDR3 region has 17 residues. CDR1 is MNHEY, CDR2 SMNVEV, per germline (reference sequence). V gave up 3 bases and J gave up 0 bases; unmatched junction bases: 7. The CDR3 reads CASSFVTGGGAKNIQYF. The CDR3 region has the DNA TGTGCCAGCAGTTTCGTTACGGGAGGGGGAGCCAAAAACATTCAGTACTTC.

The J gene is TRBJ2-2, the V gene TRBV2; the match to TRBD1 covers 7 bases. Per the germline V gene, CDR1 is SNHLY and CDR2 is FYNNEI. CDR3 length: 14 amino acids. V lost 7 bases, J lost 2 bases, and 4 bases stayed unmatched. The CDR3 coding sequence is TGTGCCAGCATTGGGACAGCAAACACCGGGGAGCTGTTTTTT. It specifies CASIGTANTGELFF. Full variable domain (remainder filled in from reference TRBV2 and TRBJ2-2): EPEVTQTPSHQVTQMGQEVILRCVPISNHLYFYWYRQILGQKVEFLVSFYNNEISEKSEIFDDQFSVERPDGSNFTLKIRSTKLEDSAMYFCASIGTANTGELFFGEGSRLTVL.

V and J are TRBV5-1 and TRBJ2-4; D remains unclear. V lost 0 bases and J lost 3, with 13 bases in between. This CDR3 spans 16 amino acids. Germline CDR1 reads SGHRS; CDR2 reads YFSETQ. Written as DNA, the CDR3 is TGCGCCAGCAGCTTGGGGGTTGGTATCGACAAAAACATTCAGTACTTC. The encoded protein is CASSLGVGIDKNIQYF.

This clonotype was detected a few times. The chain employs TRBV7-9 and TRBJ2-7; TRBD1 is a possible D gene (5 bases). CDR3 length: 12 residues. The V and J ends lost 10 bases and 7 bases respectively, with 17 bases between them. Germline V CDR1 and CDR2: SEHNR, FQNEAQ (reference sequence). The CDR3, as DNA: TGTGCCACCTCAGCAGGGATTAGGGAGCAGTACTTC. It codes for CATSAGIREQYF.

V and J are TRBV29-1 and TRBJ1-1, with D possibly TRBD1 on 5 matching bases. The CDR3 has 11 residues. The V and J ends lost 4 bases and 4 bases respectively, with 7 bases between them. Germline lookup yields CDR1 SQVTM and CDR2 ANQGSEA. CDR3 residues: CSVVGGTEAFF. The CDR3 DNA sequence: TGCAGCGTTGTGGGGGGCACTGAAGCTTTCTTT.

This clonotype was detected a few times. Here the CDR3 DNA reads TGTGCCAGCAGTCCTGGGACTAGCGGAAGCTCCTACGAGCAGTACTTC. Encoded protein: CASSPGTSGSSYEQYF. This chain links TRBV6-5 with TRBJ2-7; 11 bases are shared with TRBD2. The junction had 6 bases not matched to a gene; V was cut back by 5 bases and J by 0 bases. CDR3 length: 16 residues. CDR1 and CDR2 (germline): MNHEY, SVGAGI.

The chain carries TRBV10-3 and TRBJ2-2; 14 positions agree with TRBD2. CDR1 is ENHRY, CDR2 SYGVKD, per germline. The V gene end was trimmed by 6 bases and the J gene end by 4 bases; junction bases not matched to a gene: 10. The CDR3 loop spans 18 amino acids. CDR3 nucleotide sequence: TGTGCCATCAGCGTCGGGACTAGCGGGAGTTGGGGCACCGGGGAGCTGTTTTTT. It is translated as CAISVGTSGSWGTGELFF.

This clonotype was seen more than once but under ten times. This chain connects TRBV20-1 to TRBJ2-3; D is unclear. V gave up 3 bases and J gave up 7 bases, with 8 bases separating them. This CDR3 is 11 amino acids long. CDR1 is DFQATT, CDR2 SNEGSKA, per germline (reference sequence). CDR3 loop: CSASLTNTQYF. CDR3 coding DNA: TGCAGTGCTAGCTTGACGAATACGCAGTATTTT.

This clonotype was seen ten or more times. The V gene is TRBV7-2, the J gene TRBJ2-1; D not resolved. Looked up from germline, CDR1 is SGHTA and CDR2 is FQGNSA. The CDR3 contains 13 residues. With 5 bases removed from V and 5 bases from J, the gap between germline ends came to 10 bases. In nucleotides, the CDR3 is TGTGCCAGCAGCCGATACTTGGACAATGAGCAGTTCTTC. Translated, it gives CASSRYLDNEQFF.